This entry lists 18 T cell receptor beta chains sequenced from one sample in a study of T-cell memory formation after mild COVID-19. Each CDR3 protein gets one entry after TCRdb re-called the 5' RACE reads with MiXCR. The sample holds hundreds of thousands of distinct CDR3 sequences, roughly 22% seen once. Source material: PBMCs or a T cell subset sorted from them (not recorded which). The receptors derive from an adult woman who had mild COVID-19 (a few samples of this study predate the infection). Cell type and time point are not known.

This clonotype turned up a few times. The chain joins TRBV25-1 to TRBJ2-7, with unresolved D. Between the trimmed V and J ends, which lost 3 bases and 0 bases, there was a span of 9 bases. CDR3 size: 14 residues. Germline V gene lookup returns CDR1 MGHDK and CDR2 SYGVNS. CDR3: CASSEDPGSYEQYF. The CDR3 nucleotides are TGTGCCAGCAGTGAGGACCCCGGCTCCTACGAGCAGTACTTC.

The chain carries TRBV30 and TRBJ1-3; no reliable D call. V gave up 3 bases and J gave up 2 bases, with 8 bases separating them. CDR1 is GTSNPN, CDR2 SVGIG, per germline (reference sequence). CDR3 length: 13 residues. The DNA for the CDR3 is TGTGCCTGGAGGAGAAGTACTGGAAACACCATATATTTT. As protein: CAWRRSTGNTIYF.

The V call is TRBV7-2, the J call TRBJ2-5; D could derive from TRBD1 or TRBD2 (6 bases each). V lost 4 bases and J 5 bases, leaving 11 bases between the germline ends. Germline values: CDR1 SGHTA, CDR2 FQGNSA. The CDR3 length is 13 residues. CDR3 amino acids: CASSWGATETQYF. CDR3 nucleotide sequence: TGTGCCAGCAGCTGGGGGGCCACGGAGACCCAGTACTTC.

The rearrangement links TRBV9 to TRBJ2-3; D not certain. The germline V gene has CDR1 SGDLS and CDR2 YYNGEE. V lost 0 bases and J lost 0, with 14 bases in between. This CDR3 is 17 amino acids long. The CDR3 sequence: CASSVDSAATSTDTQYF. CDR3 bases: TGTGCCAGCAGCGTAGACTCTGCTGCAACTAGCACAGATACGCAGTATTTT.

This clonotype has only a few counts. The V and J genes are TRBV4-1 and TRBJ1-1, with TRBD1 matching 8 bases. Germline V gene lookup returns CDR1 MGHRA and CDR2 YSYEKL. Losses at the gene ends were 4 bases for V and 5 bases for J; bases not matched to a gene: 9. There are 15 residues in the CDR3. This CDR3 is CASSLPGGVWTEAFF. The CDR3 DNA is TGCGCCAGCAGCCTCCCAGGGGGCGTCTGGACTGAAGCTTTCTTT.

This clonotype turned up a few times. This sequence joins TRBV6-2 or TRBV6-3 and TRBJ1-2; TRBD1 might be the D (6 bases). The CDR3 has 12 residues. CDR1 and CDR2 (germline): MNHEY, SVGEGT. Trimming removed 5 bases from V and 8 bases from J, with 12 bases in between. The CDR3 coding sequence is TGTGCCAGCAGTCGACAGGACGGGGGCTACACCTTC. It translates to CASSRQDGGYTF.

This clonotype was detected ten times or more. In DNA form, the CDR3 reads TGCAGTGCTAGATCGGGGACAGGGGGCTATGGCTACACCTTC. Amino acids: CSARSGTGGYGYTF. The genes are TRBV20-1 and TRBJ1-2, with 11 bases lining up with TRBD1. With 2 bases clipped from V and 4 bases from J, the junction kept 3 bases outside the gene matches. Germline V gene data show CDR1 as DFQATT and CDR2 as SNEGSKA (reference sequence). The CDR3 is made up of 14 amino acids.

J is TRBJ1-1 and V is TRBV7-2, with 8 bases fitting TRBD1. With 1 base clipped from V and 4 bases from J, the junction kept 8 bases outside the gene matches. This CDR3 has 16 amino acids. Germline lookup yields CDR1 SGHTA and CDR2 FQGNSA. The chain's CDR3 is CASSLDGWTGLTEAFF. DNA of the CDR3: TGTGCCAGCAGCTTAGATGGTTGGACAGGGCTCACTGAAGCTTTCTTT.

This clonotype was detected a few times. The chain joins TRBV12-3 or TRBV12-4 to TRBJ1-2, with D uncertain. This CDR3 is 11 amino acids long. Trimming removed 6 bases at V and 7 bases at J, with 9 bases between. The CDR3 spells CASSVKRGYTF. The CDR3 coding sequence is TGTGCCAGCAGCGTCAAGCGTGGCTACACCTTC.

V gene TRBV15 combines with J gene TRBJ1-1; no definite D call. Trimming took off 1 base at V and 7 bases at J, with 16 bases between the two ends. The CDR3 runs to 15 residues. CDR1 and CDR2 from the germline V gene are LNHNV and YYDKDF (reference sequence). The DNA for the CDR3 is TGTGCCACCAGCAGAGCATGGAGGAGTGGGGTTGAAGCTTTCTTT. As protein: CATSRAWRSGVEAFF.

This clonotype was observed a few times. The V call is TRBV7-2, the J call TRBJ2-3; 8 bases map to TRBD2. This CDR3 has 18 residues. V dropped 5 bases and J dropped 5; count of bases not matched to a gene: 18. Germline V gene lookup returns CDR1 SGHTA and CDR2 FQGNSA. DNA for the CDR3: TGTGCCAGCAGCCTCCCTCTTACTAGCGGTAGTCGAGGAGATACGCAGTATTTT. It is translated as CASSLPLTSGSRGDTQYF.

The gene calls are TRBV24-1 and TRBJ2-3; TRBD2 matches at 8 bases. The CDR3 contains 16 residues. In germline, CDR1 is KGHDR, CDR2 SFDVKD. Unmatched junction bases numbered 7, after V lost 3 bases and J lost 3 bases. CDR3 region: CATSDPGGDRTDTQYF. DNA of the CDR3: TGTGCCACCAGTGATCCCGGGGGGGATCGGACAGATACGCAGTATTTT.

J is TRBJ2-1 and V is TRBV12-5, with a possible D match to TRBD2 (6 bases). Trimming cost V 2 bases and J 2 bases, with 13 bases left between them. The V gene's germline CDR1 is LGHNT and CDR2 FRNRAP. This CDR3 region has 16 residues. In nucleotides, the CDR3 is TGTGCTAGTGGTTTGTCACTAGCTGATACCTACAATGAGCAGTTCTTC. Translating it yields CASGLSLADTYNEQFF. Combining the CDR3 with reference TRBV12-5 and TRBJ2-1 gives the whole variable domain DARVTQTPRHKVTEMGQEVTMRCQPILGHNTVFWYRQTMMQGLELLAYFRNRAPLDDSGMPKDRFSAEMPDATLATLKIQPSEPRDSAVYFCASGLSLADTYNEQFFGPGTRLTVL.

This clonotype was counted a few times. The J gene is TRBJ2-3, the V gene TRBV7-3; no reliable D call. V was clipped by 5 bases and J by 0 bases, with 18 bases between them. The CDR3 covers 17 residues. The germline V gene encodes CDR1 SGHTA and CDR2 FQGTGA. The CDR3 nucleotides are TGTGCCAGCAGCCAGGACGGGCAGGCCCTTAGCACAGATACGCAGTATTTT. It is translated as CASSQDGQALSTDTQYF.

The chain employs TRBV20-1 and TRBJ2-7, with D perhaps TRBD1 (5 bases). There are 11 residues in the CDR3. Germline V gene data show CDR1 as DFQATT and CDR2 as SNEGSKA (reference sequence). V was cut by 5 bases and J by 3 bases, with 8 bases left in between. The chain's CDR3 is CSAYGHYEQYF. The CDR3 region has the DNA TGCAGTGCTTATGGACACTACGAGCAGTACTTC.

The rearrangement uses TRBV20-1 and TRBJ1-1; the D is unclear. V gave up 6 bases and J gave up 4 bases, with 15 bases separating them. CDR1 is DFQATT and CDR2 is SNEGSKA in the germline V gene (reference sequence). The CDR3 is 13 residues long. As DNA, the CDR3 is TGCAGTGCCAAGGACGGGTTGAGCACTGAAGCTTTCTTT. Amino acid sequence: CSAKDGLSTEAFF.

V usage is TRBV12-3 or TRBV12-4 and J usage is TRBJ1-3; D might be TRBD1 (5 bases). V lost 3 bases and J 0 bases, leaving 12 bases between the germline ends. CDR3 length equals 16 residues. The CDR3, as DNA: TGTGCCAGCAGTTTTGGTGGGGGTAACTCTGGAAACACCATATATTTT. It is translated as CASSFGGGNSGNTIYF.

Comment on this clonotype: A much larger clone sits a single nucleotide away, making a read error possible. This chain connects TRBV9 to TRBJ2-2; 8 positions agree with TRBD1. From germline, CDR1 is SGDLS and CDR2 YYNGEE. This CDR3 has 15 amino acids. V lost 4 bases and J lost 0; bases outside the gene matches: 2. The CDR3 DNA reads TGTGCCAGCAGCCGGACAGGGTCGAACACCGGGGAGCTGTTTTTT. This translates into CASSRTGSNTGELFF.